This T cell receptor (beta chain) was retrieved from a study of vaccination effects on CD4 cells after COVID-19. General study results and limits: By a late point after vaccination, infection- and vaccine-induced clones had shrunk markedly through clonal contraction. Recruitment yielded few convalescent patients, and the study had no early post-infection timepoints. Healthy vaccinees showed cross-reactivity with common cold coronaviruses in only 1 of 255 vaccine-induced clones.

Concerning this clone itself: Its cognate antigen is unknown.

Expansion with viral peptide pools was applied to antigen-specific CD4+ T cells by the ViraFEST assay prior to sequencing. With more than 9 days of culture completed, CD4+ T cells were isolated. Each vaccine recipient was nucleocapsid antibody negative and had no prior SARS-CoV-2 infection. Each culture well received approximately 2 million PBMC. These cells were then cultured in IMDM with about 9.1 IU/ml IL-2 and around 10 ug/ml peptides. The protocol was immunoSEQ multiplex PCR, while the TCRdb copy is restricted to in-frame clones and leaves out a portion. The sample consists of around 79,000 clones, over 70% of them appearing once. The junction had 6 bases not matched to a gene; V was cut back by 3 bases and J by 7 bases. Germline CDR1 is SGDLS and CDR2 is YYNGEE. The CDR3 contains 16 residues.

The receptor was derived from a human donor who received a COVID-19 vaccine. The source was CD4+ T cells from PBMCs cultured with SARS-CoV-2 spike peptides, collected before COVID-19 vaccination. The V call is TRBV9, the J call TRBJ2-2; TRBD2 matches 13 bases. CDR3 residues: CASSARLAGGIGELFF. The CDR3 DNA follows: TGTGCCAGCAGCGCTCGACTAGCGGGGGGAATCGGGGAGCTGTTTTTT.